The 32 T cell receptor beta chains given below trace back to one sample, sequenced in a study of graft-versus-host responses after intestinal transplantation. Here immunoSEQ multiplex PCR was the method, and the copy in TCRdb shows in-frame clones only, minus some. The sample gives fewer than 130,000 clones, 93% of which show up once; less than 0.55% is in the top ten. These TCRs are of unknown antigen specificity. The input for sequencing was unstimulated CD8+ T cells sorted from spleen or lymph node cells, taken before intestinal transplant. The receptor source for this set is a human donor who received an intestinal transplant.

V and J are TRBV4-1 and TRBJ1-1; tentatively, D is TRBD1 (5 bases). Germline CDR1 and CDR2: MGHRA and YSYEKL. The CDR3 totals 14 residues. V gave up 4 bases and J gave up 4 bases, with 13 bases separating them. CDR3 sequence (DNA): TGCGCCAGCAGCCTCGGACACTTTGGCACTGAAGCTTTCTTT. Translation: CASSLGHFGTEAFF.

The genes are TRBV28 and TRBJ2-1; 15 positions match TRBD2. This CDR3 comprises 18 residues. V lost 7 bases, J lost 9 bases, and 16 bases stayed unmatched. The germline CDR1 and CDR2 sequences are MDHEN and SYDVKM. The CDR3 region has the DNA TGTGCCAGCACCTTCTGGACTAGCGGGAGGGCCCACGAGGGTGAGCAGTTCTTC. This sequence encodes CASTFWTSGRAHEGEQFF.

The chain joins TRBV7-6 to TRBJ2-5, with 11 positions matching TRBD2. V lost 5 bases, J lost 2 bases, and 4 bases stayed unmatched. The V gene's germline CDR1 is SGHVS and CDR2 FNYEAQ. The CDR3 has 15 residues. CDR3 protein: CASSGGTSGQETQYF. Here the CDR3 DNA reads TGTGCCAGCAGCGGCGGGACTAGCGGACAAGAGACCCAGTACTTC.

This clone was picked up one time. At one boundary the junction diverges from the germline segment, which might be a read error. Additional DNA sequences in this sample encode the identical CDR3. The chain couples TRBV10-3 to TRBJ1-1; 8 nucleotides agree with TRBD1. The CDR3 totals 13 residues. Germline V gives CDR1 ENHRY, CDR2 SYGVKD. Written as DNA, the CDR3 is TGTGCCGTCAGTCGGACAGGGCTCTCTGAGGCTTTCTTT. Translating it yields CAVSRTGLSEAFF.

The rearrangement links TRBV9 to TRBJ2-1, with 9 bases aligning to TRBD2. Germline CDR1 reads SGDLS; CDR2 reads YYNGEE. CDR3 length: 15 residues. With 4 bases clipped from V and 0 bases from J, the junction kept 2 bases outside the gene matches. The CDR3 DNA follows: TGTGCCAGCAGCACGCGGGGGGGCTCCTACAATGAGCAGTTCTTC. Translated, it gives CASSTRGGSYNEQFF.

With regard to this clone: Other DNA sequences in this sample translate to the same CDR3. The chain carries TRBV27 and TRBJ2-7; D is ambiguous. The V gene's germline CDR1 is MNHEY and CDR2 SMNVEV (reference sequence). Trimming pared 3 bases from V and 2 bases from J, leaving 8 bases between. This CDR3 region has 13 residues. CDR3 sequence reads: CASSLPGTYEQYF. The CDR3, as DNA: TGTGCCAGCAGTTTGCCCGGTACCTACGAGCAGTACTTC.

The chain combines TRBV6-5 with TRBJ1-1; D might be TRBD1 (5 bases). Germline assignment: CDR1 MNHEY and CDR2 SVGAGI. V was cut by 6 bases and J by 5 bases, with 10 bases left in between. The CDR3 has 12 residues. In nucleotides, the CDR3 is TGTGCCAGCAGCCAGGGTATAACTGAAGCTTTCTTT. It encodes CASSQGITEAFF.

The gene calls are TRBV27 and TRBJ1-2, with D uncertain. The germline V and J ends were trimmed by 8 bases and 4 bases, with 17 bases remaining between them. Germline CDR1 and CDR2: MNHEY and SMNVEV (reference sequence). This CDR3 is built from 14 residues. The CDR3 bases are TGTGCCAGCGGTGATGGTCCCCTTTTCTATGGCTACACCTTC. Amino acid sequence: CASGDGPLFYGYTF.

As for this clone: The same CDR3 also results from other DNA sequences found in this sample. The V and J genes are TRBV7-9 and TRBJ1-1; D gene uncertain. The length of the CDR3 is 12 residues. V was shortened by 5 bases and J by 5 bases, with 9 bases between the two germline ends. Germline assignment: CDR1 SEHNR and CDR2 FQNEAQ (reference sequence). The CDR3 nucleotides read TGTGCCAGCAGCCTCTCGGGAACTGAAGCTTTCTTT. It specifies CASSLSGTEAFF.

This clone has only one observation. V is TRBV9 and J is TRBJ2-1; the D is unclear. This CDR3 contains 16 residues. V shed 0 bases and J shed 7 bases, with 17 bases lying between them. CDR1 is SGDLS and CDR2 is YYNGEE in the germline V gene. The CDR3 DNA reads TGTGCCAGCAGCGTAGTGGGGTGGGATCACAGAAATGAGCAGTTCTTC. It encodes CASSVVGWDHRNEQFF.

The rearrangement uses TRBV28 and TRBJ2-7; 9 nucleotides match TRBD1. The CDR3 has 15 amino acids. After removal of 6 bases from V and 4 bases from J, the junction contained 10 bases not matched to a gene. Germline loops: CDR1 MDHEN, CDR2 SYDVKM. As DNA, the CDR3 is TGTGCCAGCAGGGGGGAGGGACAGGGTTCGTACGAGCAGTACTTC. Protein sequence: CASRGEGQGSYEQYF.

The V gene is TRBV19, the J gene TRBJ1-5; D is possibly TRBD1 (5 bases). The CDR3 length is 14 residues. V lost 5 bases and J 5 bases, leaving 13 bases between the germline ends. Germline-derived CDR1 and CDR2 are LNHDA and SQIVND (reference sequence). The CDR3 bases are TGTGCCAGTAGTCCATTTTTGGGGCATCAGCCCCAGCATTTT. Translated: CASSPFLGHQPQHF.

This clone came up once. The rearrangement joins TRBV9 to TRBJ2-1; 9 bases match TRBD2. This CDR3 region has 18 residues. V dropped 0 bases and J dropped 4; count of bases not matched to a gene: 11. CDR1 and CDR2 (germline): SGDLS, YYNGEE. The CDR3 sequence: CASSVVGWGTSPYNEQFF. The CDR3 DNA sequence: TGTGCCAGCAGCGTAGTAGGGTGGGGGACTAGCCCTTACAATGAGCAGTTCTTC.

This chain connects TRBV2 to TRBJ2-7; no clear D. The CDR3 contains 12 residues. Germline V gene sequence: CDR1 SNHLY, CDR2 FYNNEI. The V and J ends lost 8 bases and 1 base respectively, with 9 bases between them. Here the CDR3 reads CASGGWSYEQYF. CDR3 coding DNA: TGTGCCAGCGGCGGCTGGTCCTACGAGCAGTACTTC.

This chain uses TRBV7-9 with TRBJ1-1; no reliable D call. Trimming took off 5 bases at V and 2 bases at J, with 15 bases between the two ends. Germline-derived CDR1 and CDR2 are SEHNR and FQNEAQ (reference sequence). This CDR3 is 15 amino acids long. The CDR3 region has the DNA TGTGCCAGCAGCCGCCAGCCGGACGGAAACACTGAAGCTTTCTTT. It encodes CASSRQPDGNTEAFF.

This clone was recorded once. The chain employs TRBV27 and TRBJ1-5, with D unclear. Germline V lookup: CDR1 MNHEY, CDR2 SMNVEV (reference sequence). With 5 bases removed from V and 0 bases from J, the gap between germline ends came to 14 bases. The CDR3 is 16 amino acids. The CDR3 DNA reads as TGTGCCAGCAGTGTGGCCGCCGAATATAGCAATCAGCCCCAGCATTTT. Translation: CASSVAAEYSNQPQHF.

The chain links TRBV13 to TRBJ1-5; a possible D gene is TRBD1 (6 bases). Germline loops: CDR1 PRHDT, CDR2 FYEKMQ (reference sequence). This CDR3 comprises 13 residues. Trimming took off 2 bases at V and 4 bases at J, with 6 bases between the two ends. The CDR3 here is CASSLQGNQPQHF. As DNA, the CDR3 is TGTGCCAGCAGCTTACAGGGGAATCAGCCCCAGCATTTT.

The chain has TRBV15 and TRBJ2-1; D remains unclear. Looked up from germline, CDR1 is LNHNV and CDR2 is YYDKDF (reference sequence). The CDR3 runs to 12 residues. Trimming cost V 2 bases and J 4 bases, with 3 bases left between them. DNA of the CDR3: TGTGCCACCAGCAGACTATACAATGAGCAGTTCTTC. This gives the protein CATSRLYNEQFF.

The chain has TRBV7-9 and TRBJ1-1; the D is unclear. Germline V gene data show CDR1 as SEHNR and CDR2 as FQNEAQ (reference sequence). This CDR3 is built from 13 residues. V was clipped by 1 base and J by 5 bases, with 8 bases between them. The CDR3 protein is CASSLGARTEAFF. CDR3 nucleotide sequence: TGTGCCAGCAGCTTAGGGGCAAGAACTGAAGCTTTCTTT. The full variable domain, its missing parts supplied by reference TRBV7-9 and TRBJ1-1, is DTGVSQNPRHKITKRGQNVTFRCDPISEHNRLYWYRQTLGQGPEFLTYFQNEAQLEKSRLLSDRFSAERPKGSFSTLEIQRTEQGDSAMYLCASSLGARTEAFFGQGTRLTVV.

The chain carries TRBV10-2 and TRBJ2-1; D not resolved. CDR1 and CDR2 (germline): WSHSY, SAAADI. The CDR3 covers 14 residues. V was pared by 6 bases and J by 0 bases, with 9 bases between. Here the CDR3 DNA reads TGCGCCAGCAGGGACCCAGGCTCCTACAATGAGCAGTTCTTC. It is translated as CASRDPGSYNEQFF.

The genes are TRBV18 and TRBJ2-1, with TRBD2 identical over 7 bases. This CDR3 has 14 residues. Trimming removed 0 bases from V and 8 bases from J; junction bases left unmatched: 4. Germline V gene lookup returns CDR1 KGHSH and CDR2 LQKENI. CDR3 sequence: CASSPPGGGDEQFF. The CDR3 nucleotides are TGTGCCAGCTCACCACCAGGTGGGGGGGATGAGCAGTTCTTC.

Here the CDR3 reads CASSWGQGSYEQYF. The DNA for the CDR3 is TGTGCCAGTAGTTGGGGACAGGGATCCTACGAGCAGTACTTC. This chain joins TRBV19 and TRBJ2-7; 9 bases map to TRBD1. Per the germline V gene, CDR1 is LNHDA and CDR2 is SQIVND (reference sequence). The CDR3 extends over 14 amino acids. V shed 5 bases and J 1 base; nucleotides not matched to a gene: 3.

The J gene is TRBJ1-2, the V gene TRBV9; D gene unclear. V was clipped by 6 bases and J by 6 bases, with 12 bases between them. The CDR3 extends over 12 amino acids. Looked up from germline, CDR1 is SGDLS and CDR2 is YYNGEE. CDR3 protein: CASTKSGDGYTF. CDR3 bases: TGTGCCAGCACCAAGTCTGGGGATGGCTACACCTTC.

The chain has TRBV7-6 and TRBJ2-2, with D maybe TRBD2 (6 bases). The CDR3 consists of 16 residues. Trimming left V 0 bases short and J 5 bases short, with 13 bases between. The germline CDR1 and CDR2 sequences are SGHVS and FNYEAQ. CDR3 sequence (DNA): TGTGCCAGCAGCTTAGCGCCCCGGGAGAGGACCGGGGAGCTGTTTTTT. This encodes CASSLAPRERTGELFF.

On this clone itself: At the DNA level, this CDR3 is encoded by other sequences in the same sample as well. In DNA, the CDR3 is TGTGCCAGCAGTGAAGCCCTGACAGCCTTCACAGATACGCAGTATTTT. This codes for CASSEALTAFTDTQYF. The chain links TRBV2 to TRBJ2-3; D perhaps matches TRBD1 (5 bases). Trimming removed 0 bases from V and 2 bases from J, with 12 bases in between. The CDR3 runs 16 residues. Germline V gives CDR1 SNHLY, CDR2 FYNNEI.

As to this clone: The same CDR3 is also encoded by other DNA sequences in this sample. This sequence joins TRBV7-3 and TRBJ2-3; 13 nucleotides agree with TRBD2. Germline values: CDR1 SGHTA, CDR2 FQGTGA. The trim removed 4 bases at V and 3 bases at J, leaving 1 base unmatched. CDR3 length equals 15 residues. CDR3 sequence reads: CASSSGLAGTDTQYF. The CDR3, as DNA: TGTGCCAGCAGCTCGGGACTAGCGGGAACAGATACGCAGTATTTT. Together with reference TRBV7-3 and TRBJ2-3, the CDR3 gives the full variable domain: GAGVSQTPSNKVTEKGKYVELRCDPISGHTALYWYRQSLGQGPEFLIYFQGTGAADDSGLPNDRFFAVRPEGSVSTLKIQRTERGDSAVYLCASSSGLAGTDTQYFGPGTRLTVL.

The CDR3 spells CASSLWGEGPYEQYF. The CDR3 DNA reads as TGTGCCAGCAGCTTATGGGGGGAGGGCCCCTACGAGCAGTACTTC. The genes are TRBV7-6 and TRBJ2-7, with 7 nucleotides matching TRBD2. The V segment lost 2 bases and the J segment 2 bases; nucleotides outside the gene matches: 6. The germline V gene has CDR1 SGHVS and CDR2 FNYEAQ. The CDR3 runs to 15 residues.

The chain links TRBV6-5 to TRBJ2-3; possible D gene TRBD1, 5 bases. Germline CDR1 is MNHEY and CDR2 is SVGAGI. The V and J ends lost 0 bases and 3 bases respectively, with 10 bases between them. CDR3 length: 15 residues. This CDR3 reads CASSYSPQGTDTQYF. CDR3 nucleotide sequence: TGTGCCAGCAGTTACTCCCCCCAGGGAACAGATACGCAGTATTTT.

This chain uses TRBV6-5 with TRBJ1-5, with D tentatively TRBD1 (5 bases). Deletions cut 4 bases from V and 7 bases from J, with 11 bases between. The V gene's germline CDR1 is MNHEY and CDR2 SVGAGI. This CDR3 is 13 amino acids long. The CDR3 nucleotides are TGTGCCAGCAGTTCAGGGTTTAGCCAGCCCCAGCATTTT. The encoded protein is CASSSGFSQPQHF.

The gene calls are TRBV29-1 and TRBJ2-1; D call uncertain. The CDR3 length is 13 residues. Deletions cut 4 bases from V and 6 bases from J, with 13 bases between. Germline CDR1 reads SQVTM; CDR2 reads ANQGSEA. For the CDR3, the DNA is TGCAGCGTTGGTGGAGTAACCAGCAATGAGCAGTTCTTC. Translating gives CSVGGVTSNEQFF.

The rearrangement joins TRBV28 to TRBJ1-1, with a weak D call TRBD1 (6 bases). The germline V gene encodes CDR1 MDHEN and CDR2 SYDVKM. The length of the CDR3 is 16 residues. V lost 5 bases and J 6 bases, leaving 22 bases between the germline ends. The CDR3 here is CASSPMEGGSLAEAFF. CDR3 sequence (DNA): TGTGCCAGCAGTCCGATGGAGGGGGGGTCCCTCGCTGAAGCTTTCTTT.

The chain links TRBV18 to TRBJ2-1, with TRBD2 matching over 13 bases. J lost 7 bases, V lost 5 bases, and 17 bases had no gene match. Germline V gene sequence: CDR1 KGHSH, CDR2 LQKENI. CDR3 length: 19 residues. CDR3 residues: CASSSGLAGAARSGNEQFF. CDR3 DNA: TGTGCCAGCTCATCCGGACTAGCGGGAGCCGCCCGGTCGGGTAATGAGCAGTTCTTC.